What follows are 15 T cell receptor beta chains derived from one specimen sequenced in a study of blood T cell repertoires in COVID-19. The repertoire was sequenced with immunoSEQ multiplex PCR; TCRdb's copy has only in-frame clones and lacks some. This table has around 470,000 clones, roughly nine tenths appearing once. The source material was peripheral blood. These receptors were collected from a young man with COVID-19, enrolled during active disease.

The genes are TRBV2 and TRBJ2-3, with a possible D match to TRBD1 (8 bases). Germline CDR1 SNHLY, CDR2 FYNNEI. This CDR3 contains 15 residues. Trimming removed 6 bases at V and 0 bases at J, with 13 bases between. CDR3 amino acids: CASRIQGGSTDTQYF. In nucleotides, the CDR3 is TGTGCCAGCAGGATACAGGGGGGGAGCACAGATACGCAGTATTTT.

The chain couples TRBV27 to TRBJ1-1; 7 bases map to TRBD1. CDR1 MNHEY and CDR2 SMNVEV come from the germline V gene (reference sequence). The CDR3 length is 13 residues. Unmatched junction bases numbered 1, after V lost 2 bases and J lost 4 bases. CDR3 region: CASSLAGGTEAFF. For the CDR3, the DNA is TGTGCCAGCAGTTTAGCAGGGGGCACTGAAGCTTTCTTT.

The chain has TRBV5-1 and TRBJ1-4; D uncertain. The germline gives CDR1 SGHRS, CDR2 YFSETQ. Trimming removed 4 bases at V and 0 bases at J, with 4 bases between. This CDR3 region has 13 residues. For the CDR3, the DNA is TGCGCCAGCAGCCGGTCAACTAATGAAAAACTGTTTTTT. Amino acids: CASSRSTNEKLFF.

The chain couples TRBV11-3 to TRBJ2-2; D is perhaps TRBD2 (6 bases). V was shortened by 8 bases and J by 3 bases, with 16 bases between the two germline ends. Germline CDR1 SGHNT, CDR2 YENEEA. This CDR3 region has 15 residues. The CDR3: CASEDRDFYTGELFF. CDR3 sequence (DNA): TGTGCCAGCGAGGACCGGGACTTTTACACCGGGGAGCTGTTTTTT.

V usage is TRBV6-4 and J usage is TRBJ2-1, with D maybe TRBD1 (5 bases). This CDR3 has 15 residues. Between the trimmed V and J ends, which lost 5 bases and 0 bases, there was a span of 11 bases. The V gene's germline CDR1 is MRHNA and CDR2 SNTAGT. The CDR3 sequence: CASSRQLSSYNEQFF. The CDR3 DNA is TGTGCCAGCAGTCGACAGCTGAGCTCCTACAATGAGCAGTTCTTC.

V is TRBV18 and J is TRBJ1-2, with D maybe TRBD1 (5 bases). Trimming cost V 1 base and J 8 bases, with 17 bases left between them. From germline, CDR1 is KGHSH and CDR2 LQKENI. CDR3 length: 15 amino acids. The CDR3 nucleotides are TGTGCCAGCTCACCACGGGACTCCACTAAAGTAGGCTACACCTTC. The encoded protein is CASSPRDSTKVGYTF. The full variable domain, in which reference TRBV18 and TRBJ1-2 provide the parts outside the CDR3, is NAGVMQNPRHLVRRRGQEARLRCSPMKGHSHVYWYRQLPEEGLKFMVYLQKENIIDESGMPKERFSAEFPKEGPSILRIQQVVRGDSAAYFCASSPRDSTKVGYTFGSGTRLTVV.

This clone is a singleton in its sample. The V call is TRBV6-6, the J call TRBJ2-3; the match to TRBD2 covers 9 bases. The CDR3 consists of 15 residues. V trimming: 4 bases; J trimming: 1 base; junction bases outside the gene matches: 3. Germline CDR1 and CDR2: MNHNY and SVGAGI (reference sequence). The CDR3 is CASSSSSGGTDTQYF. DNA of the CDR3: TGTGCCAGCAGTTCGTCTAGCGGGGGCACAGATACGCAGTATTTT.

The V call is TRBV7-9, the J call TRBJ2-7; 7 nucleotides match TRBD1. CDR3 length equals 16 residues. Unmatched junction bases numbered 7, after V lost 0 bases and J lost 2 bases. Germline V gene sequence: CDR1 SEHNR, CDR2 FQNEAQ (reference sequence). CDR3 coding DNA: TGTGCCAGCAGCTTAGCACCCCGGGACAGACCCTACGAGCAGTACTTC. Amino acid sequence: CASSLAPRDRPYEQYF.

The gene calls are TRBV5-1 and TRBJ1-2, with TRBD1 matching 7 bases. CDR1 and CDR2 (germline): SGHRS, YFSETQ. V was clipped by 4 bases and J by 0 bases; unmatched bases: 3. This CDR3 contains 14 residues. CDR3 residues: CASSPGTANYGYTF. The CDR3 DNA is TGCGCCAGCAGCCCCGGGACAGCTAACTATGGCTACACCTTC.

The chain links TRBV5-4 to TRBJ1-5; D is uncertain. CDR1 SGHNT and CDR2 YYREEE come from the germline V gene (reference sequence). The V end was cut by 0 bases, the J end by 3 bases, with 10 bases between. The CDR3 has 15 residues. The CDR3 reads CASSLEPATNQPQHF. The CDR3 coding sequence is TGTGCCAGCAGCTTGGAACCCGCTACCAATCAGCCCCAGCATTTT.

This clone was detected only once. The chain uses TRBV5-4 and TRBJ2-6; 8 bases match TRBD2. V shed 4 bases and J 1 base; nucleotides not matched to a gene: 4. Germline V gene lookup returns CDR1 SGHNT and CDR2 YYREEE (reference sequence). This CDR3 contains 16 residues. CDR3 region: CASSQPGGSGANVLTF. In nucleotides, the CDR3 is TGTGCCAGCAGCCAACCGGGAGGGTCTGGGGCCAACGTCCTGACTTTC.

V and J are TRBV5-6 and TRBJ1-1; perhaps TRBD1 as D (5 bases). The germline gives CDR1 SGHDT, CDR2 YYEEEE. The V gene lost 0 bases and the J gene lost 2 bases, with 8 bases spanning the gap. The CDR3 length is 14 residues. The CDR3 nucleotides are TGTGCCAGCAGCTTGGCGACAGTTAACACTGAAGCTTTCTTT. Translated, it gives CASSLATVNTEAFF. Complete variable domain (other parts from reference TRBV5-6 and TRBJ1-1): DAGVTQSPTHLIKTRGQQVTLRCSPKSGHDTVSWYQQALGQGPQFIFQYYEEEERQRGNFPDRFSGHQFPNYSSELNVNALLLGDSALYLCASSLATVNTEAFFGQGTRLTVV.

V and J are TRBV10-3 and TRBJ2-3; 12 bases fit TRBD2. The V gene end was trimmed by 3 bases and the J gene end by 4 bases; junction bases not matched to a gene: 5. The CDR3 covers 16 residues. CDR1 is ENHRY and CDR2 is SYGVKD in the germline V gene. DNA of the CDR3: TGTGCCATCAGTGAATCTAGCGGGAGGGCCGCAGATACGCAGTATTTT. It encodes CAISESSGRAADTQYF.

The genes are TRBV12-5 and TRBJ2-7; TRBD1 matches 7 bases. V shed 0 bases and J 6 bases; nucleotides not matched to a gene: 8. Germline V gene lookup returns CDR1 LGHNT and CDR2 FRNRAP. This CDR3 is 15 amino acids long. CDR3 sequence reads: CASGLVHDRVIEQYF. The CDR3 bases are TGTGCTAGTGGTTTGGTACACGACAGGGTAATCGAGCAGTACTTC.

The chain links TRBV24-1 to TRBJ2-3; tentatively, D is TRBD1 (5 bases). Per the germline V gene, CDR1 is KGHDR and CDR2 is SFDVKD. The CDR3 is 17 amino acids. Trimming took off 0 bases at V and 4 bases at J, with 16 bases between the two ends. This CDR3 reads CATSDLPTTAAADTQYF. In DNA, the CDR3 is TGTGCCACCAGTGATTTGCCCACGACAGCTGCGGCAGATACGCAGTATTTT.